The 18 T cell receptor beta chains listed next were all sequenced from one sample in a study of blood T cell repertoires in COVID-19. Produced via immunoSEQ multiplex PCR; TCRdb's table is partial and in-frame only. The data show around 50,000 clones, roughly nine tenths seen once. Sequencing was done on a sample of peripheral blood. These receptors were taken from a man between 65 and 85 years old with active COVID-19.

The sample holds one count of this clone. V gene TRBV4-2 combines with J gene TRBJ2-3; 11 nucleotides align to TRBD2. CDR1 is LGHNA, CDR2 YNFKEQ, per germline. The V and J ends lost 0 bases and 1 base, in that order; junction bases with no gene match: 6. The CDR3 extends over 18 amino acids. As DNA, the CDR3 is TGTGCCAGCAGCCAAGATCCGGCTAGCGGGGGGCGCACAGATACGCAGTATTTT. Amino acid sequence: CASSQDPASGGRTDTQYF.

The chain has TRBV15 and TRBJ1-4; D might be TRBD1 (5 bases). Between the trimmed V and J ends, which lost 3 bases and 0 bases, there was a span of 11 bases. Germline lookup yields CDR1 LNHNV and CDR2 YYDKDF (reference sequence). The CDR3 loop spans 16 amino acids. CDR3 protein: CATSSARGATNEKLFF. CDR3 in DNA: TGTGCCACCAGCAGTGCCCGGGGGGCAACTAATGAAAAACTGTTTTTT.

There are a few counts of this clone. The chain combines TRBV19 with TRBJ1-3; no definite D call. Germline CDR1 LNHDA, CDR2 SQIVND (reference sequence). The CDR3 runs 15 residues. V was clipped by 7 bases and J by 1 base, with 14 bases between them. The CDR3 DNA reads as TGTGCCAGTAAACCAGGATCGGGGTCTGGAAACACCATATATTTT. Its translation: CASKPGSGSGNTIYF.

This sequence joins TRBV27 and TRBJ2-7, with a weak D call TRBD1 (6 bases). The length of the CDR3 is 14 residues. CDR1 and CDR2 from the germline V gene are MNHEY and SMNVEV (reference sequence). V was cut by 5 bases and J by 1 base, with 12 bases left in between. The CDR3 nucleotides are TGTGCCAGCAGTCGAATACAGGGTTCCTACGAGCAGTACTTC. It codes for CASSRIQGSYEQYF.

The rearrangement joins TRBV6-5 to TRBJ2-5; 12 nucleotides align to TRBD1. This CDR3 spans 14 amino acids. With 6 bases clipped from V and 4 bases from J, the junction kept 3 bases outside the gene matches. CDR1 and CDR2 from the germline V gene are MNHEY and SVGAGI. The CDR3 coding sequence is TGTGCCAGCAGCCGGGACAGGGGGCGAGAGACCCAGTACTTC. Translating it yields CASSRDRGRETQYF.

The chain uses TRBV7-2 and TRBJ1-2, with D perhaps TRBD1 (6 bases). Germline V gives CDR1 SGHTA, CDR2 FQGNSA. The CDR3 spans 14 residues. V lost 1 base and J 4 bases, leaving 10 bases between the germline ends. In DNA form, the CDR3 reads TGTGCCAGCAGCTTAGAGCGGGGGCCCTATGGCTACACCTTC. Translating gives CASSLERGPYGYTF.

The CDR3: CASLRQGRNTEAFF. The CDR3 DNA follows: TGTGCCAGCCTCCGACAGGGACGGAACACTGAAGCTTTCTTT. The chain uses TRBV5-6 and TRBJ1-1; 7 positions match TRBD1. The V and J ends lost 7 bases and 1 base, in that order; junction bases with no gene match: 7. This CDR3 spans 14 amino acids. Germline CDR1 and CDR2: SGHDT and YYEEEE.

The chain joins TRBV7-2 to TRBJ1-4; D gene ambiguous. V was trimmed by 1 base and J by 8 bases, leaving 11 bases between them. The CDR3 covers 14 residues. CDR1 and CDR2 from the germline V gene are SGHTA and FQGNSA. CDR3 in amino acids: CASSLVSGREKLFF. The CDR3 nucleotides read TGTGCCAGCAGCTTAGTTAGCGGTAGAGAAAAACTGTTTTTT.

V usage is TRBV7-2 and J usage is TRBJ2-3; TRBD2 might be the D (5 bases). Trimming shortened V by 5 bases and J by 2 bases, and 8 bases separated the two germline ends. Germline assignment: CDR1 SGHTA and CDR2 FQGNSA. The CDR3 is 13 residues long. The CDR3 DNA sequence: TGTGCCAGCAGCCCGAGGGCCACAGATACGCAGTATTTT. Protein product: CASSPRATDTQYF. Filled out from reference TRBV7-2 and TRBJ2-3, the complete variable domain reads GAGVSQSPSNKVTEKGKDVELRCDPISGHTALYWYRQSLGQGLEFLIYFQGNSAPDKSGLPSDRFSAERTGGSVSTLTIQRTQQEDSAVYLCASSPRATDTQYFGPGTRLTVL.

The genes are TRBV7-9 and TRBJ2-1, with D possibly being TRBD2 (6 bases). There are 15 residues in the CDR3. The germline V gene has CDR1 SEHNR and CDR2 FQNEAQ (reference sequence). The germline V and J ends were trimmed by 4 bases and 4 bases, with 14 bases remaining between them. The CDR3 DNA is TGTGCCAGCAGCTCATTCGCGGGACCTTACAATGAGCAGTTCTTC. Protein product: CASSSFAGPYNEQFF. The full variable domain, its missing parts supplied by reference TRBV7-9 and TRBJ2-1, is DTGVSQNPRHKITKRGQNVTFRCDPISEHNRLYWYRQTLGQGPEFLTYFQNEAQLEKSRLLSDRFSAERPKGSFSTLEIQRTEQGDSAMYLCASSSFAGPYNEQFFGPGTRLTVL.

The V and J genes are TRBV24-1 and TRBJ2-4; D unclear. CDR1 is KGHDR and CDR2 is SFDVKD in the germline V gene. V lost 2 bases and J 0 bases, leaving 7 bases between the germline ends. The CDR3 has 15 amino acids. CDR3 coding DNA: TGTGCCACCAGTGATTCTGCGGTAGCCAAAAACATTCAGTACTTC. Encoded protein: CATSDSAVAKNIQYF.

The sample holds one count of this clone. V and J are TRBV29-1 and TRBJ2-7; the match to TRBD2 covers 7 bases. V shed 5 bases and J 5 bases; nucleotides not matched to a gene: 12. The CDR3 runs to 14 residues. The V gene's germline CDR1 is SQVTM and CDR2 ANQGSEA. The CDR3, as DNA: TGCAGCGTTTTTTTCCCGGGACTAAAGAACGAGCAGTACTTC. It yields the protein CSVFFPGLKNEQYF.

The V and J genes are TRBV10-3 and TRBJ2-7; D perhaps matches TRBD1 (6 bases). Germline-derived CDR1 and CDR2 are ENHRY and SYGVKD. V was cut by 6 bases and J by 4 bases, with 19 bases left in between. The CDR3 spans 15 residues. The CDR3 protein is CAIRPGTRGMYEQYF. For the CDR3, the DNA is TGTGCCATCAGACCCGGGACAAGGGGGATGTACGAGCAGTACTTC.

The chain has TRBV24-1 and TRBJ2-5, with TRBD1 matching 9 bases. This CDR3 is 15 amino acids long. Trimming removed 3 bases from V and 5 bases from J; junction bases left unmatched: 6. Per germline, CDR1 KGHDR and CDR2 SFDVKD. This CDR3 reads CATSDPGTGPETQYF. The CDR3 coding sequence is TGTGCCACCAGTGATCCCGGGACAGGGCCCGAGACCCAGTACTTC.

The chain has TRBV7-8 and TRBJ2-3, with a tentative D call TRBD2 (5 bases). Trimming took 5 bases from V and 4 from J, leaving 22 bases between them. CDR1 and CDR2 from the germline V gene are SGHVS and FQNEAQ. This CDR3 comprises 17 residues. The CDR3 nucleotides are TGTGCCAGCAGCCCCCCGCGGGCTCGTGATCGCGCAGATACGCAGTATTTT. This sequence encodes CASSPPRARDRADTQYF.

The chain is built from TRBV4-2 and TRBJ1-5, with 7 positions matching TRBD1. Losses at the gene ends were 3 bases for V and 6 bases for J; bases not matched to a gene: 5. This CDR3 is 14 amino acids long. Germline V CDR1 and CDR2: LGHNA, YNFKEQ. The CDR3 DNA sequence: TGTGCCAGCAGCCATTCACAGGGGACTCAGCCCCAGCATTTT. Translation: CASSHSQGTQPQHF.

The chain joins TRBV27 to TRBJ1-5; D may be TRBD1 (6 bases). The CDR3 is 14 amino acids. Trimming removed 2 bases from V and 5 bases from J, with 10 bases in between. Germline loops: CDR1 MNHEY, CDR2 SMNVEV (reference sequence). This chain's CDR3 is CASSLTGFDQPQHF. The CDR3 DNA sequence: TGTGCCAGCAGTTTAACAGGGTTCGATCAGCCCCAGCATTTT.

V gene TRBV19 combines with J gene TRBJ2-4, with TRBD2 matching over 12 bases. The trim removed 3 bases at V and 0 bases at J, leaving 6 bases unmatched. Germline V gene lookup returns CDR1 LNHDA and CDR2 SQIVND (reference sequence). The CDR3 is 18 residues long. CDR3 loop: CASSILTSGRIAKNIQYF. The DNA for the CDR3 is TGTGCCAGTAGTATTCTGACTAGCGGGAGAATAGCCAAAAACATTCAGTACTTC.